Following are 22 T cell receptor beta chains from one sample sequenced in a study of blood T cell repertoires in COVID-19. Assay used: immunoSEQ multiplex PCR; TCRdb lists only in-frame clones, some missing. Here the sample spans about 51,000 clones, about 91% being singletons. Sequencing input: peripheral blood. The receptors stem from a man aged 50-59 years with acute or convalescent COVID-19.

The V gene is TRBV25-1, the J gene TRBJ2-1; 8 bases line up with TRBD1. The germline gives CDR1 MGHDK, CDR2 SYGVNS. The CDR3 contains 15 residues. With V trimmed by 8 bases and J by 4 bases, 10 bases remained unmatched. The CDR3 sequence is CASDPTGAGYNEQFF. CDR3 sequence (DNA): TGTGCCAGCGATCCGACAGGGGCCGGATACAATGAGCAGTTCTTC.

The V and J genes are TRBV18 and TRBJ2-1; D might be TRBD1 (5 bases). CDR3 size: 15 residues. Germline CDR1 KGHSH, CDR2 LQKENI. Trimming cost V 3 bases and J 8 bases, with 17 bases left between them. The CDR3 here is CASSPGQGWPDEQFF. As DNA, the CDR3 is TGTGCCAGCTCACCGGGTCAGGGTTGGCCGGATGAGCAGTTCTTC.

In its sample, this clone was seen a few times. The V and J genes are TRBV12-5 and TRBJ2-1; 14 bases map to TRBD2. Per germline, CDR1 LGHNT and CDR2 FRNRAP. The CDR3 loop spans 19 amino acids. J lost 9 bases, V lost 1 base, and 14 bases had no gene match. The CDR3 reads CASGLAHPGLAGGRGEQFF. CDR3 bases: TGTGCTAGTGGTTTGGCACACCCCGGACTAGCGGGGGGTAGGGGTGAGCAGTTCTTC.

The chain combines TRBV7-2 with TRBJ1-1; possibly TRBD1 for D (5 bases). The V gene's germline CDR1 is SGHTA and CDR2 FQGNSA. Between the trimmed V and J ends, which lost 1 base and 3 bases, there was a span of 9 bases. This CDR3 region has 14 residues. The CDR3 nucleotides are TGTGCCAGCAGCTTAGGGACAAGGGACACTGAAGCTTTCTTT. Protein sequence: CASSLGTRDTEAFF.

The chain has TRBV3-1 (or the pseudogene TRBV3-2) and TRBJ2-1, with 11 bases matching TRBD2. There are 16 residues in the CDR3. After removal of 4 bases from V and 7 bases from J, the junction contained 9 bases not matched to a gene. CDR1 and CDR2 from the germline V gene are LGHDT and YNNKEL (reference sequence). The CDR3 region has the DNA TGTGCCAGCAGCCGATATAGCGGGGGGGCCCTGAATGAGCAGTTCTTC. The encoded protein is CASSRYSGGALNEQFF.

The chain combines TRBV3-1 (or the pseudogene TRBV3-2) with TRBJ1-1, with TRBD1 matching over 8 bases. J was trimmed by 11 bases and V by 4 bases; bases with no gene match: 6. The germline gives CDR1 LGHDT, CDR2 YNNKEL (reference sequence). The CDR3 is made up of 12 amino acids. CDR3 region: CASSPRGRGAFF. Here the CDR3 DNA reads TGTGCCAGCAGCCCCAGGGGGCGTGGGGCTTTCTTT.

The rearrangement links TRBV19 to TRBJ2-7; TRBD1 aligns across 11 bases. The V gene's germline CDR1 is LNHDA and CDR2 SQIVND (reference sequence). V trimming: 5 bases; J trimming: 5 bases; junction bases outside the gene matches: 5. The CDR3 runs 14 residues. The CDR3 is CASSFRDRGDEQYF. CDR3 in DNA: TGTGCCAGTAGTTTCCGGGACAGGGGGGACGAGCAGTACTTC.

This clone was observed a few times. The chain combines TRBV5-1 with TRBJ2-2, with 10 bases fitting TRBD1. Germline V gene lookup returns CDR1 SGHRS and CDR2 YFSETQ. The CDR3 sequence is 16 residues long. With V trimmed by 2 bases and J by 7 bases, 8 bases remained unmatched. CDR3 region: CASSFSGQGVDGELFF. For the CDR3, the DNA is TGCGCCAGCAGCTTCAGCGGACAGGGGGTGGACGGGGAGCTGTTTTTT. The full variable domain, in which reference TRBV5-1 and TRBJ2-2 provide the parts outside the CDR3, is KAGVTQTPRYLIKTRGQQVTLSCSPISGHRSVSWYQQTPGQGLQFLFEYFSETQRNKGNFPGRFSGRQFSNSRSEMNVSTLELGDSALYLCASSFSGQGVDGELFFGEGSRLTVL.

V gene TRBV6-6 combines with J gene TRBJ2-7; D gene ambiguous. Trimming removed 2 bases from V and 2 bases from J, with 7 bases in between. The CDR3 runs 13 residues. CDR1 is MNHNY and CDR2 is SVGAGI in the germline V gene (reference sequence). The CDR3 DNA sequence: TGTGCCAGCAGTTACAATGAGGCCTACGAGCAGTACTTC. This gives the protein CASSYNEAYEQYF.

As concerns this clone: Within the sample, other DNA sequences also encode this same CDR3. The gene calls are TRBV12-3 or TRBV12-4 and TRBJ1-2; D call uncertain. V was pared by 6 bases and J by 1 base, with 9 bases between. CDR3 length: 13 residues. CDR3 in DNA: TGTGCCAGCAGCCTGTCGGGTAACTATGGCTACACCTTC. It is translated as CASSLSGNYGYTF.

The chain joins TRBV19 to TRBJ2-3, with 13 bases fitting TRBD2. With 9 bases clipped from V and 3 bases from J, the junction kept 6 bases outside the gene matches. This CDR3 region has 15 residues. Germline-derived CDR1 and CDR2 are LNHDA and SQIVND (reference sequence). Here the CDR3 reads CASATSGGATDTQYF. CDR3 in DNA: TGTGCCAGCGCAACTAGCGGGGGGGCAACAGATACGCAGTATTTT.

CDR3 residues: CATGAGRGARTNEKLFF. The DNA for the CDR3 is TGTGCCACGGGTGCCGGCAGGGGGGCTAGAACTAATGAAAAACTGTTTTTT. The V gene is TRBV19, the J gene TRBJ1-4, with 7 bases matching TRBD1. Germline V CDR1 and CDR2: LNHDA, SQIVND (reference sequence). With V trimmed by 10 bases and J by 1 base, 15 bases remained unmatched. The CDR3 consists of 17 residues.

The chain employs TRBV6-6 and TRBJ1-4, with D perhaps TRBD1 (5 bases). The V gene's germline CDR1 is MNHNY and CDR2 SVGAGI (reference sequence). Trimming shortened V by 5 bases and J by 8 bases, and 9 bases separated the two germline ends. This CDR3 has 12 residues. The CDR3 nucleotides are TGTGCCAGCAGTAGGGGAGGGGAAAAACTGTTTTTT. It specifies CASSRGGEKLFF.

The chain combines TRBV6-5 with TRBJ2-7, with D possibly being TRBD1 (6 bases). This CDR3 region has 13 residues. V lost 5 bases and J lost 2, with 10 bases in between. Germline V gene sequence: CDR1 MNHEY, CDR2 SVGAGI. The CDR3 sequence is CASSRQEPYEQYF. In DNA, the CDR3 is TGTGCCAGCAGTCGACAGGAGCCCTACGAGCAGTACTTC.

The rearrangement uses TRBV5-1 and TRBJ2-5, with 7 bases matching TRBD1. CDR1 is SGHRS, CDR2 YFSETQ, per germline. This CDR3 has 14 residues. After removal of 2 bases from V and 1 base from J, the junction contained 2 bases not matched to a gene. The CDR3 DNA follows: TGCGCCAGCAGCTTACAGGGGCCCCAAGAGACCCAGTACTTC. Protein: CASSLQGPQETQYF. Together with reference TRBV5-1 and TRBJ2-5, the CDR3 gives the full variable domain: KAGVTQTPRYLIKTRGQQVTLSCSPISGHRSVSWYQQTPGQGLQFLFEYFSETQRNKGNFPGRFSGRQFSNSRSEMNVSTLELGDSALYLCASSLQGPQETQYFGPGTRLLVL.

J is TRBJ2-3 and V is TRBV7-6, with TRBD1 identical over 7 bases. V shed 2 bases, J shed 5 bases, and the junction held 13 bases outside the gene matches. Germline V gene lookup returns CDR1 SGHVS and CDR2 FNYEAQ. CDR3 length: 17 residues. In DNA form, the CDR3 reads TGTGCCAGCAGCTTAAGGCTGACAGGGATGGGAGAAGATACGCAGTATTTT. Translated: CASSLRLTGMGEDTQYF. The full variable domain, its missing parts supplied by reference TRBV7-6 and TRBJ2-3, is GAGVSQSPRYKVTKRGQDVALRCDPISGHVSLYWYRQALGQGPEFLTYFNYEAQQDKSGLPNDRFSAERPEGSISTLTIQRTEQRDSAMYRCASSLRLTGMGEDTQYFGPGTRLTVL.

This chain uses TRBV2 with TRBJ1-2; no clear D. From germline, CDR1 is SNHLY and CDR2 FYNNEI. V shed 6 bases and J shed 4 bases, with 18 bases lying between them. The CDR3 runs 15 residues. The CDR3 bases are TGTGCCAGCAGGGAAACCGAGCTTAATGGCTATGGCTACACCTTC. Protein sequence: CASRETELNGYGYTF.

The rearrangement links TRBV5-4 to TRBJ1-3; TRBD1 is a possible D gene (6 bases). Between the trimmed V and J ends, which lost 1 base and 0 bases, there was a span of 11 bases. This CDR3 has 16 residues. Germline V gene data show CDR1 as SGHNT and CDR2 as YYREEE (reference sequence). This CDR3 reads CASSLRQGSSGNTIYF. The CDR3 coding sequence is TGTGCCAGCAGCTTGAGGCAGGGGAGCTCTGGAAACACCATATATTTT.

This clone occurred once. The chain couples TRBV5-4 to TRBJ1-2, with 7 positions matching TRBD1. CDR3 length: 14 residues. J gave up 7 bases and V 4 bases, and 10 bases lay outside the gene matches. The germline V gene encodes CDR1 SGHNT and CDR2 YYREEE (reference sequence). CDR3 region: CASSRQGVVAGYTF. The CDR3 bases are TGTGCCAGCAGCCGGCAGGGGGTCGTAGCTGGCTACACCTTC. The variable domain in full, completed from reference TRBV5-4 and TRBJ1-2, reads ETGVTQSPTHLIKTRGQQVTLRCSSQSGHNTVSWYQQALGQGPQFIFQYYREEENGRGNFPPRFSGLQFPNYSSELNVNALELDDSALYLCASSRQGVVAGYTFGSGTRLTVV.

The chain links TRBV5-1 to TRBJ1-1, with D hard to call. The CDR3 runs 17 residues. Germline V gene data show CDR1 as SGHRS and CDR2 as YFSETQ. The V and J ends lost 0 bases and 6 bases respectively, with 21 bases between them. The CDR3 region has the DNA TGCGCCAGCAGCTTGGAATTTTTGGGAAGGCGCGGGGCTGAAGCTTTCTTT. It encodes CASSLEFLGRRGAEAFF.

The chain has TRBV19 and TRBJ1-1; D possibly corresponds to TRBD1 (5 bases). Germline CDR1 is LNHDA and CDR2 is SQIVND (reference sequence). The ends were cut back, 7 bases at V and 7 bases at J, with 22 bases in the middle. The CDR3 length is 15 residues. This CDR3 reads CASNRVGGAPSEAFF. The CDR3 coding sequence is TGTGCCAGTAACCGAGTCGGAGGGGCGCCGAGTGAAGCTTTCTTT. The whole variable domain, remainder taken from reference TRBV19 and TRBJ1-1, is DGGITQSPKYLFRKEGQNVTLSCEQNLNHDAMYWYRQDPGQGLRLIYYSQIVNDFQKGDIAEGYSVSREKKESFPLTVTSAQKNPTAFYLCASNRVGGAPSEAFFGQGTRLTVV.

J is TRBJ1-1 and V is TRBV2; a weak D match, TRBD1 (6 bases). Trimming took off 2 bases at V and 3 bases at J, with 13 bases between the two ends. The CDR3 is 15 amino acids. Germline lookup yields CDR1 SNHLY and CDR2 FYNNEI. CDR3 sequence: CASSEYGEGDTEAFF. DNA for the CDR3: TGTGCCAGCAGTGAATATGGGGAGGGGGACACTGAAGCTTTCTTT. The entire variable domain, with the rest obtained from reference TRBV2 and TRBJ1-1, is as follows: EPEVTQTPSHQVTQMGQEVILRCVPISNHLYFYWYRQILGQKVEFLVSFYNNEISEKSEIFDDQFSVERPDGSNFTLKIRSTKLEDSAMYFCASSEYGEGDTEAFFGQGTRLTVV.